The T cell receptor beta chain under discussion was sequenced for a study of shared clonotypes between healthy human individuals. CD45RO-negative, CCR7-selected cells formed the naive CD8 fraction, which excluded terminally differentiated effector memory CD45RA+ cells. All participating donors were Caucasian adults from Nashville, Tennessee. Overall study findings and caveats: A reduction in generation probabilities was seen for non-shared clonotypes relative to those shared by all four donors. Sequencing depth was expected to influence donor clonotype sharing. Naive CD4 clonotype sharing across a few donors was approximately 5.2%.

Comment on this clone: Its antigen is currently unknown.

Germline assignment: CDR1 ENHRY and CDR2 SYGVKD. Trimming took 10 bases from V and 7 from J; bases not matched to a gene: 6. The CDR3 covers 12 residues. Assay: immunoSEQ multiplex PCR; the TCRdb copy retains only in-frame clones and omits some. The sample gives about 2.1 million clones, just over 90% of which show up once; less than 2% is in the top ten. The origin of this receptor is a man between 18 and 35 years old in good health. Some clones in this sample may be carry-over from other donors' samples. The V call is TRBV10-3, the J call TRBJ1-5; 8 bases match TRBD1. Sequenced material: naive CD8+ T cells from PBMCs. This chain's CDR3 is CATSTGEQPQHF. The CDR3, as DNA: TGTGCCACCTCGACAGGGGAACAGCCCCAGCATTTT.